These 26 T cell receptor beta chains were all obtained from the same sample, sequenced in a study of blood T cells in healthy people across ages. Together with a sample-barcoded 5' primer, a J-beta primer mix was included in a second PCR lasting about 7 to 12 cycles. Using its own MiXCR run on the 5' RACE reads, TCRdb lists one record per CDR3 protein. The sample yields 1,800,000 or so distinct CDR3 sequences, approximately 40% seen once. Material: blood. All receptors derive from a human donor in good health.

V and J are TRBV6-6 and TRBJ2-1, with D tentatively TRBD1 or TRBD2 (6 bases each). In germline, CDR1 is MNHNY, CDR2 SVGAGI (reference sequence). There are 15 residues in the CDR3. The ends were cut back, 6 bases at V and 5 bases at J, with 17 bases in the middle. DNA for the CDR3: TGTGCCAGCAGCAGCCGGAGGGGGGCCAACAATGAGCAGTTCTTC. It is translated as CASSSRRGANNEQFF.

The chain employs TRBV6-2 or TRBV6-3 and TRBJ2-7; 9 nucleotides agree with TRBD1. The ends lost 6 bases at V and 5 bases at J; junction bases unmatched: 8. The germline V gene has CDR1 MNHEY and CDR2 SVGEGT. CDR3 length: 14 residues. Here the CDR3 reads CASRRDRDLDEQYF. In nucleotides, the CDR3 is TGTGCCAGCAGGCGGGACAGGGATTTGGACGAGCAGTACTTC.

About this clonotype: A much larger clone differs by one base, so this may be a read error. V usage is TRBV9 and J usage is TRBJ2-7; D is possibly TRBD1 or TRBD2 (5 bases each). The J call may be mistaken, given a closer DNA end match to TRBJ2-5. CDR1 is SGDLS and CDR2 is YYNGEE in the germline V gene. The CDR3 has 13 amino acids. Here the CDR3 DNA reads TGTGCCTGCAGCCTACTAGGGGCAGCGACCCAGTACTTC. Translating it yields CACSLLGAATQYF.

This clonotype was picked up a small number of times. The chain has TRBV6-1 and TRBJ1-2; no clear D. Trimming stripped 0 bases from V and 7 bases from J, with 21 bases between. This CDR3 spans 17 amino acids. CDR1 MNHNS and CDR2 SASEGT come from the germline V gene. Here the CDR3 reads CASSEAGTLYASRGYTF. For the CDR3, the DNA is TGTGCCAGCAGTGAAGCGGGTACGTTATATGCTTCTCGTGGCTACACCTTC.

This chain uses TRBV12-3 or TRBV12-4 with TRBJ2-5, with 8 positions matching TRBD1. V was pared by 5 bases and J by 7 bases, with 9 bases of the junction left unmatched. The CDR3 extends over 14 amino acids. The CDR3 DNA reads TGTGCCAGCAGTAAACACGGGACAGGAGGGACCCAGTACTTC. Its translation: CASSKHGTGGTQYF.

This chain uses TRBV20-1 with TRBJ2-7; 8 bases align to TRBD1. The CDR3 has 13 amino acids. Germline assignment: CDR1 DFQATT and CDR2 SNEGSKA (reference sequence). V was clipped by 6 bases and J by 4 bases; unmatched bases: 8. CDR3 sequence reads: CSAAPGGRYEQYF. CDR3 coding DNA: TGCAGTGCCGCGCCAGGGGGCAGATACGAGCAGTACTTC.

Ten or more counts support this clonotype. The chain combines TRBV7-2 with TRBJ2-7; 8 nucleotides align to TRBD1. The CDR3 totals 15 residues. The ends lost 0 bases at V and 5 bases at J; junction bases unmatched: 6. Germline V gene sequence: CDR1 SGHTA, CDR2 FQGNSA. For the CDR3, the DNA is TGTGCCAGCAGCTTAGCGGACAGGGTAACCGACGAGCAGTACTTC. Its translation: CASSLADRVTDEQYF. Using reference TRBV7-2 and TRBJ2-7 for the parts outside the CDR3, the full variable domain is GAGVSQSPSNKVTEKGKDVELRCDPISGHTALYWYRQSLGQGLEFLIYFQGNSAPDKSGLPSDRFSAERTGGSVSTLTIQRTQQEDSAVYLCASSLADRVTDEQYFGPGTRLTVT.

The V and J genes are TRBV2 and TRBJ2-7, with D possibly being TRBD1 or TRBD2 (5 bases each). This CDR3 region has 15 residues. V was shortened by 7 bases and J by 2 bases, with 18 bases between the two germline ends. Germline-derived CDR1 and CDR2 are SNHLY and FYNNEI. The CDR3 sequence: CASTNPGTETYEQYF. The DNA of the CDR3 is TGTGCCAGCACCAACCCCGGGACCGAGACCTACGAGCAGTACTTC. Combining the CDR3 with reference TRBV2 and TRBJ2-7 gives the whole variable domain EPEVTQTPSHQVTQMGQEVILRCVPISNHLYFYWYRQILGQKVEFLVSFYNNEISEKSEIFDDQFSVERPDGSNFTLKIRSTKLEDSAMYFCASTNPGTETYEQYFGPGTRLTVT.

V usage is TRBV2 and J usage is TRBJ2-7; D perhaps matches TRBD1 (7 bases). With the DNA end fitting TRBJ2-5 better, the J assignment may be wrong. The CDR3 runs 13 residues. Germline values: CDR1 SNHLY, CDR2 FYNNEI. The chain's CDR3 is CASYSSGGETQYF. The CDR3 nucleotides are TGTGCCAGCTATTCGTCAGGGGGGGAGACCCAGTACTTC.

This chain joins TRBV2 and TRBJ2-4; no clear D gene. The J call may not be correct, given that the DNA end is closer to TRBJ2-7. Germline CDR1 is SNHLY and CDR2 is FYNNEI. The CDR3 covers 14 residues. CDR3 DNA: TGTGCCAGCAGTGATGCGTGGAGCTCCTACGAGCAGTACTTC. Translation gives CASSDAWSSYEQYF.

The chain carries TRBV5-8 and TRBJ1-5; 7 nucleotides align to TRBD1. The junction had 6 bases not matched to a gene; V was cut back by 4 bases and J by 2 bases. The germline V gene encodes CDR1 SGHTS and CDR2 YDEGEE. The CDR3 covers 15 residues. The CDR3 region is CASSPYRGRNQPQHF. The CDR3 DNA sequence: TGTGCCAGCAGCCCCTACAGGGGTCGCAATCAGCCCCAGCATTTT.

The V call is TRBV5-6, the J call TRBJ1-1, with no clear D. The CDR3 has 15 amino acids. Germline assignment: CDR1 SGHDT and CDR2 YYEEEE. V lost 1 base to trimming and J lost 3 bases, with 13 bases between them. As DNA, the CDR3 is TGTGCCAGCAGCTTGATCCTGGGTGGAGACACTGAAGCTTTCTTT. It codes for CASSLILGGDTEAFF. Full variable domain (rest looked up from reference TRBV5-6 and TRBJ1-1): DAGVTQSPTHLIKTRGQQVTLRCSPKSGHDTVSWYQQALGQGPQFIFQYYEEEERQRGNFPDRFSGHQFPNYSSELNVNALLLGDSALYLCASSLILGGDTEAFFGQGTRLTVV.

This clonotype has a count of ten or more. The V call is TRBV6-2 or TRBV6-3, the J call TRBJ2-2; 8 bases agree with TRBD2. After removal of 6 bases from V and 5 bases from J, the junction contained 5 bases not matched to a gene. This CDR3 contains 14 residues. CDR1 MNHEY and CDR2 SVGEGT come from the germline V gene. This chain's CDR3 is CASSQTSETGELFF. For the CDR3, the DNA is TGTGCCAGCAGCCAGACTAGCGAGACCGGGGAGCTGTTTTTT.

Worth noting for this clonotype: The junction shows a germline mismatch at one end, possibly a read error. The chain combines TRBV7-2 with TRBJ2-7; possible D gene TRBD1, 6 bases. CDR1 is SGHTA, CDR2 FQGNSA, per germline. This CDR3 region has 14 residues. DNA of the CDR3: TGTGCCAGCAGCTTAGCCAGGGACACCTACGAGCGGTACTTC. Its translation: CASSLARDTYERYF.

This clonotype was seen a few times. V and J are TRBV7-9 and TRBJ1-4; 7 bases fit TRBD1. Germline assignment: CDR1 SEHNR and CDR2 FQNEAQ (reference sequence). The trim removed 0 bases at V and 3 bases at J, leaving 4 bases unmatched. CDR3 length: 16 residues. The CDR3 bases are TGTGCCAGCAGCTTAGCACAGGGGACACCTAATGAAAAACTGTTTTTT. The encoded protein is CASSLAQGTPNEKLFF.

J is TRBJ1-4 and V is TRBV7-9; D is possibly TRBD1 (6 bases). This CDR3 is 15 amino acids long. Deletions cut 4 bases from V and 0 bases from J, with 9 bases between. Germline lookup yields CDR1 SEHNR and CDR2 FQNEAQ (reference sequence). The CDR3 is CASSSGGSTNEKLFF. CDR3 coding DNA: TGTGCCAGCAGCTCTGGGGGCTCAACTAATGAAAAACTGTTTTTT. Variable domain in full (rest from reference TRBV7-9 and TRBJ1-4): DTGVSQNPRHKITKRGQNVTFRCDPISEHNRLYWYRQTLGQGPEFLTYFQNEAQLEKSRLLSDRFSAERPKGSFSTLEIQRTEQGDSAMYLCASSSGGSTNEKLFFGSGTQLSVL.

CDR3 protein: CASSDPRRGANTGELFF. In DNA, the CDR3 is TGTGCCAGCAGTGATCCGAGGAGGGGAGCGAACACCGGGGAGCTGTTTTTT. The rearrangement uses TRBV25-1 and TRBJ2-2, with D tentatively TRBD2 (6 bases). CDR3 length: 17 amino acids. The V and J ends lost 3 bases and 0 bases respectively, with 14 bases between them. Germline CDR1 MGHDK, CDR2 SYGVNS.

This clonotype was counted between two and nine times. The V and J genes are TRBV12-3 or TRBV12-4 and TRBJ1-5, with a weak D call TRBD1 (6 bases). V lost 8 bases and J lost 9, with 14 bases in between. This CDR3 is built from 12 residues. The DNA of the CDR3 is TGTGCCAGCCGACAGGTGTCGGGGCCCCAGCATTTT. This sequence encodes CASRQVSGPQHF.

This clonotype has only a few counts. The V and J genes are TRBV4-3 and TRBJ2-5, with a tentative D call TRBD2 (6 bases). CDR3 length: 15 amino acids. Germline V CDR1 and CDR2: LGHNA, YSLEER. The V end lost 1 base, the J end lost 1 base, and 10 bases lay between the germline ends. CDR3 loop: CASSQGGEAQETQYF. The CDR3 nucleotides are TGCGCCAGCAGCCAAGGTGGGGAGGCCCAAGAGACCCAGTACTTC.

J is TRBJ2-3 and V is TRBV7-3; perhaps D is TRBD1 or TRBD2 (7 bases each). Trimming shortened V by 5 bases and J by 6 bases, and 21 bases separated the two germline ends. The germline CDR1 and CDR2 sequences are SGHTA and FQGTGA. CDR3 length equals 16 residues. This CDR3 reads CASSNRQGGGLDTQYF. The CDR3 bases are TGTGCCAGCAGCAATAGACAGGGCGGGGGATTGGATACGCAGTATTTT.

The chain employs TRBV6-5 and TRBJ1-2, with a weak D call TRBD1 (5 bases). Trimming removed 4 bases from V and 5 bases from J, with 17 bases in between. This CDR3 is built from 15 residues. Per germline, CDR1 MNHEY and CDR2 SVGAGI. CDR3 sequence: CASSSPRDASYGYTF. The CDR3 nucleotides read TGTGCCAGCAGTTCTCCCCGGGACGCCTCTTATGGCTACACCTTC.

This clonotype showed up just a few times. This chain joins TRBV27 and TRBJ2-4; 7 nucleotides match TRBD1. The J call may be incorrect, as the DNA end agrees better with TRBJ2-7. Germline assignment: CDR1 MNHEY and CDR2 SMNVEV (reference sequence). The CDR3 runs to 17 residues. The CDR3 sequence: CAISLRLQGFPKHEQYF. CDR3 DNA sequence: TGTGCCATCAGCCTTCGCCTACAGGGGTTTCCTAAGCACGAGCAGTACTTC.

In its sample, this clonotype was seen a few times. The genes are TRBV20-1 and TRBJ1-2; 8 bases map to TRBD1. Trimming took 5 bases from V and 6 from J; bases not matched to a gene: 5. The germline V gene encodes CDR1 DFQATT and CDR2 SNEGSKA (reference sequence). The CDR3 spans 12 residues. CDR3 coding DNA: TGCAGTGCTCCGACAGGGGAGAATGGCTACACCTTC. Translating it yields CSAPTGENGYTF.

This chain links TRBV7-3 with TRBJ1-2; 7 nucleotides match TRBD1. The CDR3 is 15 amino acids. The V gene's germline CDR1 is SGHTA and CDR2 FQGTGA. The V and J ends lost 5 bases and 8 bases, in that order; junction bases with no gene match: 14. The CDR3 is CASSPTTGQTEGYTF. The CDR3 bases are TGTGCCAGCAGCCCAACCACGGGACAGACAGAAGGCTACACCTTC.

The chain has TRBV6-6 and TRBJ1-2, with 7 bases that match TRBD1. After removal of 5 bases from V and 0 bases from J, the junction contained 3 bases not matched to a gene. This CDR3 contains 14 residues. The V gene's germline CDR1 is MNHNY and CDR2 SVGAGI (reference sequence). The CDR3 here is CASSRQGPNYGYTF. The CDR3 DNA is TGTGCCAGCAGTAGACAGGGTCCTAACTATGGCTACACCTTC.

This clonotype was observed a handful of times. The chain is built from TRBV20-1 and TRBJ2-3, with D perhaps matching TRBD2 (7 bases). This CDR3 is built from 16 residues. In germline, CDR1 is DFQATT, CDR2 SNEGSKA (reference sequence). Trimming took off 1 base at V and 0 bases at J, with 14 bases between the two ends. The CDR3 DNA sequence: TGCAGTGCTAGAGGGGGCGGGGGCCCCAGCACAGATACGCAGTATTTT. Its protein product is CSARGGGGPSTDTQYF.